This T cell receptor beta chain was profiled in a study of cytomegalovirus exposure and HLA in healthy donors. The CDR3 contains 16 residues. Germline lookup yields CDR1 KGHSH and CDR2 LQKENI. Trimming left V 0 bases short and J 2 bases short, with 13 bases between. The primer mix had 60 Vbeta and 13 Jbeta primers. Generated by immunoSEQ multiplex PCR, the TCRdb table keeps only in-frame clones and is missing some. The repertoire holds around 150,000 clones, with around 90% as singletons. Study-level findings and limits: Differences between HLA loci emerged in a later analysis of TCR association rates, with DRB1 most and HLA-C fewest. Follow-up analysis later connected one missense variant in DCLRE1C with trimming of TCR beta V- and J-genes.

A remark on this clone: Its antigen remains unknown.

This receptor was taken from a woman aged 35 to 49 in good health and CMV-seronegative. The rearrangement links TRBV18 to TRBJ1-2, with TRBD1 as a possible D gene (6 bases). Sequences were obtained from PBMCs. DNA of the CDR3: TGTGCCAGCTCACCACCTTCTACAGGGCAAAACTATGGCTACACCTTC. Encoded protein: CASSPPSTGQNYGYTF.